The entry below gives a single T cell receptor beta chain sequence along with its context. Germline loops: CDR1 SGHNT, CDR2 YENEEA. CDR3 length: 16 residues. After removal of 0 bases from V and 3 bases from J, the junction contained 3 bases not matched to a gene. This entry is derived from a study of cytomegalovirus exposure and HLA in healthy donors. The table came from immunoSEQ multiplex PCR; TCRdb's copy has only in-frame clones and leaves some out. The sample includes more than 110,000 clones, 84% of them seen just once. This receptor was taken from a woman in her twenties or thirties in good health and CMV-seronegative. The sequenced sample was PBMCs. This chain uses TRBV11-3 with TRBJ2-1; TRBD2 matches at 9 bases. CDR3 residues: CASSLESGGNYNEQFF. The CDR3 DNA is TGTGCCAGCAGCTTAGAAAGCGGGGGGAACTACAATGAGCAGTTCTTC.